This T cell receptor beta chain stems from a study of blood T cell repertoires in COVID-19. Across the study: Sites in the United States, Italy and Spain provided acute and convalescent COVID-19 samples. Nucleic acid was either cDNA or gDNA, and it came from T cells, B-cell-depleted T cells, or PBMCs.

V was clipped by 7 bases and J by 6 bases; unmatched bases: 7. The CDR3 contains 14 residues. Germline values: CDR1 LNHDA, CDR2 SQIVND (reference sequence). Original methodology: Counts of nucleated cells, estimated from reference gene primer amplification, were obtained. Clones were read by immunoSEQ multiplex PCR, and TCRdb kept only the in-frame ones, dropping some. V and J calls and clone size are those listed in that table; D and trimming were worked out from the DNA. This table has 180,000 or so clones, 85% appearing once. The sequencing input was peripheral blood. The rearrangement links TRBV19 to TRBJ2-1; 9 bases are a match to TRBD2. The sequence was obtained from a woman aged 60-75 years with acute or convalescent COVID-19. This CDR3 reads CASKPSGIPNEQFF. The CDR3 nucleotides read TGTGCCAGTAAACCTAGCGGGATTCCCAATGAGCAGTTCTTC.